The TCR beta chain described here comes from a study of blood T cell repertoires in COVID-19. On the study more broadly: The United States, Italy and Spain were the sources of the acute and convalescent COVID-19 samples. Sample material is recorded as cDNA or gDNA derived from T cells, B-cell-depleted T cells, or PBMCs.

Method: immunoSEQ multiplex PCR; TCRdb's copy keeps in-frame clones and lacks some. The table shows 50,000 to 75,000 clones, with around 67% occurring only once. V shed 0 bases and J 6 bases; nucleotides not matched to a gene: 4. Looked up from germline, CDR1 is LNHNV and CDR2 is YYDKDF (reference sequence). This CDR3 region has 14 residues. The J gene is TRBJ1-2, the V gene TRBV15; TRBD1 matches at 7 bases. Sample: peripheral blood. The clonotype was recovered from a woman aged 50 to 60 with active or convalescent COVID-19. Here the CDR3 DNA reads TGTGCCACCAGCAGAGACCTGACAGGGAATGGCTACACCTTC. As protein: CATSRDLTGNGYTF.